This passage covers 5 T cell receptor beta chains from one sample sequenced in a study of CD8 T cells in ankylosing spondylitis. Whole-study results and caveats: A TCR beta motif of about 8 highly homologous variants seemed to mark ankylosing spondylitis blood.

TCRdb recomputed calls from the 5' RACE reads with MiXCR, one row per CDR3 protein. The repertoire has around 770,000 distinct CDR3 sequences, about an eighth of them found once; the top ten carry approximately 0.46%. No antigen is known for these receptors. The sequenced material came from blood, either unsorted or a sorted T cell fraction (not recorded which). Every receptor here comes from a male donor with ankylosing spondylitis.

This clonotype was seen ten or more times. V usage is TRBV6-5 and J usage is TRBJ2-1, with D tentatively TRBD1 or TRBD2 (5 bases each). Germline V gene data show CDR1 as MNHEY and CDR2 as SVGAGI. The CDR3 sequence is 11 residues long. V lost 9 bases, J lost 4 bases, and 7 bases lay in between. The CDR3 is CASGGYNEQFF. As DNA, the CDR3 is TGTGCCAGTGGGGGTTACAATGAGCAGTTCTTC.

The gene calls are TRBV20-1 and TRBJ2-7; possible D gene TRBD2, 6 bases. Germline values: CDR1 DFQATT, CDR2 SNEGSKA (reference sequence). Trimming took off 2 bases at V and 2 bases at J, with 19 bases between the two ends. The CDR3 sequence is 16 residues long. The CDR3 DNA sequence: TGCAGTGCTAGATGGCTAGCGACATACCAACCCTACGAGCAGTACTTC. Translation: CSARWLATYQPYEQYF.

The gene calls are TRBV12-3 or TRBV12-4 and TRBJ1-4; D gene ambiguous. V gave up 1 base and J gave up 10 bases, with 7 bases separating them. This CDR3 spans 12 amino acids. CDR3 amino acids: CASSLDLGKLFF. In DNA, the CDR3 is TGTGCCAGCAGTTTAGACCTGGGAAAACTGTTTTTT.

This clonotype appeared many times. The gene calls are TRBV4-3 and TRBJ2-1; 8 bases match TRBD2. The CDR3 is 15 residues long. Germline lookup yields CDR1 LGHNA and CDR2 YSLEER. V was pared by 1 base and J by 5 bases, with 4 bases of the junction left unmatched. CDR3 in amino acids: CASSQGGGRNNEQFF. In DNA form, the CDR3 reads TGCGCCAGCAGCCAAGGCGGGGGGAGAAACAATGAGCAGTTCTTC.

This clonotype was seen only a few times. The J gene is TRBJ2-7, the V gene TRBV20-1, with D unresolved. V lost 5 bases and J lost 0, with 8 bases in between. The length of the CDR3 is 12 residues. CDR1 and CDR2 (germline): DFQATT, SNEGSKA (reference sequence). In nucleotides, the CDR3 is TGCAGTGCTGGCCGCACCTCCTACGAGCAGTACTTC. As protein: CSAGRTSYEQYF.